The TCR beta chain under discussion was sequenced for a study of somatic mutations in cytotoxic T cells in rheumatoid arthritis. At the level of the study: Using a FACSAria II or Sony SH800, a portion of the V beta antibody-stained T-cell populations were flow-sorted at nearly 100% purity, and among those populations were V beta1+ cells that were then sequenced for TCRB. Whole-study findings and limits: CD8+ clonality increased with age in rheumatoid arthritis patients but not in healthy controls.

In regard to this clone: Its cognate antigen is unknown.

Positive magnetic bead selection, which isolated the CD4+ and CD8+ cells, was followed by a flow cytometry check of purity. Only in-frame clones appear in the TCRdb table, and some are missing; sequencing was by immunoSEQ multiplex PCR. The sample yields over 15,000 clones, less than 90% seen once. Trimming removed 0 bases from V and 0 bases from J, with 5 bases in between. CDR1 is SGDLS and CDR2 is YYNGEE in the germline V gene. The CDR3 consists of 14 residues. The rearrangement uses TRBV9 and TRBJ2-3; no reliable D call. Sequenced sample: CD8+ T cells sorted from blood. The receptor's source is a man in his forties in good health. The CDR3 loop is CASSVGGSTDTQYF. The CDR3 nucleotides are TGTGCCAGCAGCGTAGGAGGTAGCACAGATACGCAGTATTTT.